Below, 19 T cell receptor beta chains from the same sample are listed, as sequenced in a study of PD-L1 blockade in urothelial cancer. Libraries were prepared by immunoSEQ multiplex PCR; TCRdb keeps only in-frame clonotypes and omits some of them. The table shows tens of thousands of clones, with over 75% occurring only once. Noted time point: peripheral blood 6 weeks after treatment start. The starting material was PBMCs, obtained around atezolizumab (anti-PD-L1) treatment. The receptor set was obtained from a man over 45 with urothelial cancer.

This clone was found once. The genes are TRBV10-3 and TRBJ2-1; 10 nucleotides agree with TRBD1. The V and J ends lost 10 bases and 5 bases, in that order; junction bases with no gene match: 5. The CDR3 extends over 13 amino acids. The germline V gene has CDR1 ENHRY and CDR2 SYGVKD. This CDR3 reads CATADRGNNEQFF. The CDR3 DNA sequence: TGTGCCACCGCGGACAGGGGGAACAATGAGCAGTTCTTC.

The J gene is TRBJ2-7, the V gene TRBV30; possible D gene TRBD1, 5 bases. The CDR3 has 13 residues. CDR1 and CDR2 from the germline V gene are GTSNPN and SVGIG (reference sequence). Trimming took 1 base from V and 2 from J, leaving 9 bases between them. The CDR3 region has the DNA TGTGCCTGGAGTGCTCGACAGACCTACGAGCAGTACTTC. It codes for CAWSARQTYEQYF. The whole variable domain, remainder taken from reference TRBV30 and TRBJ2-7, is SQTIHQWPATLVQPVGSPLSLECTVEGTSNPNLYWYRQAAGRGLQLLFYSVGIGQISSEVPQNLSASRPQDRQFILSSKKLLLSDSGFYLCAWSARQTYEQYFGPGTRLTVT.

V is TRBV19 and J is TRBJ2-1, with 14 bases lining up with TRBD2. With V trimmed by 5 bases and J by 7 bases, 7 bases remained unmatched. Per germline, CDR1 LNHDA and CDR2 SQIVND (reference sequence). This CDR3 has 16 residues. The CDR3 is CASSPTSGRAGNEQFF. CDR3 nucleotide sequence: TGTGCCAGTAGTCCGACTAGCGGGAGGGCCGGGAATGAGCAGTTCTTC. The full variable domain, with the rest looked up from reference TRBV19 and TRBJ2-1, is DGGITQSPKYLFRKEGQNVTLSCEQNLNHDAMYWYRQDPGQGLRLIYYSQIVNDFQKGDIAEGYSVSREKKESFPLTVTSAQKNPTAFYLCASSPTSGRAGNEQFFGPGTRLTVL.

This clone was observed a single time. The chain employs TRBV29-1 and TRBJ2-7, with 14 bases lining up with TRBD2. After removal of 4 bases from V and 6 bases from J, the junction contained 14 bases not matched to a gene. Germline CDR1 and CDR2: SQVTM and ANQGSEA. The CDR3 is made up of 17 amino acids. CDR3 sequence (DNA): TGCAGCGTTGCCGGGACTAGCGGGGGAGGGGGGGGCTTCGAGCAGTACTTC. This gives the protein CSVAGTSGGGGGFEQYF.

This sequence joins TRBV27 and TRBJ2-7; 8 bases line up with TRBD1. The germline V gene encodes CDR1 MNHEY and CDR2 SMNVEV (reference sequence). CDR3 length: 13 residues. With V trimmed by 7 bases and J by 4 bases, 6 bases remained unmatched. This CDR3 reads CASNGRGRYEQYF. In nucleotides, the CDR3 is TGTGCCAGCAACGGCAGGGGGCGGTACGAGCAGTACTTC.

J is TRBJ1-5 and V is TRBV19; TRBD1 might be the D (5 bases). Trimming pared 4 bases from V and 2 bases from J, leaving 15 bases between. The CDR3 loop spans 16 amino acids. The V gene's germline CDR1 is LNHDA and CDR2 SQIVND (reference sequence). The CDR3 sequence is CASSTTGPIGNQPQHF. CDR3 nucleotide sequence: TGTGCCAGTAGTACTACAGGTCCTATCGGCAATCAGCCCCAGCATTTT.

The DNA of the CDR3 is TGTGCCAGCAGCTTGAGCGAGAATGAAAAACTGTTTTTT. Its translation is CASSLSENEKLFF. The chain combines TRBV5-6 with TRBJ1-4; no clear D. The CDR3 consists of 13 residues. Looked up from germline, CDR1 is SGHDT and CDR2 is YYEEEE. V shed 1 base and J shed 5 bases, with 6 bases lying between them.

J is TRBJ2-7 and V is TRBV7-9; 8 bases line up with TRBD1. V lost 5 bases to trimming and J lost 2 bases; unmatched junction nucleotides: 11. Germline lookup yields CDR1 SEHNR and CDR2 FQNEAQ (reference sequence). The CDR3 is made up of 16 amino acids. CDR3: CASSPVGNRGAYEQYF. Here the CDR3 DNA reads TGTGCCAGCAGCCCAGTAGGGAACAGGGGGGCCTACGAGCAGTACTTC. Complete variable domain (other parts from reference TRBV7-9 and TRBJ2-7): DTGVSQNPRHKITKRGQNVTFRCDPISEHNRLYWYRQTLGQGPEFLTYFQNEAQLEKSRLLSDRFSAERPKGSFSTLEIQRTEQGDSAMYLCASSPVGNRGAYEQYFGPGTRLTVT.

The chain combines TRBV4-1 with TRBJ1-2; no clear D. Looked up from germline, CDR1 is MGHRA and CDR2 is YSYEKL. The germline V and J ends were trimmed by 0 bases and 1 base, with 6 bases remaining between them. The CDR3 consists of 14 residues. This CDR3 is CASSQEESNYGYTF. DNA of the CDR3: TGCGCCAGCAGCCAAGAAGAGAGTAACTATGGCTACACCTTC.

This CDR3 is CASSLNRQYSGNTIYF. The CDR3 coding sequence is TGTGCCAGCAGCTTAAACCGCCAGTACTCTGGAAACACCATATATTTT. The chain is built from TRBV11-3 and TRBJ1-3, with D hard to call. The germline gives CDR1 SGHNT, CDR2 YENEEA. V lost 2 bases and J 0 bases, leaving 11 bases between the germline ends. The CDR3 has 16 residues.

The chain joins TRBV18 to TRBJ2-1; 11 bases map to TRBD2. Germline CDR1 KGHSH, CDR2 LQKENI. The ends lost 3 bases at V and 7 bases at J; junction bases unmatched: 11. The CDR3 sequence is 17 residues long. The CDR3, as DNA: TGTGCCAGCTCACCCCTTCCGTTAACTAGCGGGGGAAATGAGCAGTTCTTC. Its protein is CASSPLPLTSGGNEQFF.

The chain uses TRBV6-5 and TRBJ1-4, with D maybe TRBD1 (6 bases). The germline V gene has CDR1 MNHEY and CDR2 SVGAGI. CDR3 size: 14 residues. Trimming removed 6 bases at V and 7 bases at J, with 15 bases between. DNA for the CDR3: TGTGCCAGCAGCCAGGGGTTAAGTACTGAAAAACTGTTTTTT. This sequence encodes CASSQGLSTEKLFF.

The CDR3 is CASSYQGAREEQYF. For the CDR3, the DNA is TGTGCCAGCAGTTACCAGGGGGCCAGGGAGGAGCAGTACTTC. The V and J genes are TRBV6-5 and TRBJ2-7, with TRBD1 identical over 8 bases. J gave up 7 bases and V 2 bases, and 7 bases lay outside the gene matches. This CDR3 has 14 residues. CDR1 is MNHEY and CDR2 is SVGAGI in the germline V gene.

The rearrangement joins TRBV2 to TRBJ1-4, with 7 bases fitting TRBD1. Germline CDR1 SNHLY, CDR2 FYNNEI. The junction had 10 bases not matched to a gene; V was cut back by 4 bases and J by 8 bases. The CDR3 spans 15 residues. CDR3 bases: TGTGCCAGCAGTGGTGTAGGGGGCGTGACAGAAAAACTGTTTTTT. Translated, it gives CASSGVGGVTEKLFF.

V is TRBV25-1 and J is TRBJ2-7, with TRBD1 matching 10 bases. Losses at the gene ends were 3 bases for V and 6 bases for J; bases not matched to a gene: 17. The germline gives CDR1 MGHDK, CDR2 SYGVNS. The CDR3 totals 18 residues. The CDR3 region has the DNA TGTGCCAGCAGTGACACCCGGGACAGGGGTGGAGTGAACGCCGAGCAGTACTTC. Amino acids: CASSDTRDRGGVNAEQYF.

This CDR3 is CASSPTGTGIVYEQYF. For the CDR3, the DNA is TGCGCCAGCAGCCCGACCGGGACAGGGATAGTCTACGAGCAGTACTTC. The chain recombines TRBV5-1 with TRBJ2-7, with 9 bases lining up with TRBD1. CDR3 length: 16 residues. The germline V gene encodes CDR1 SGHRS and CDR2 YFSETQ. V dropped 4 bases and J dropped 3; count of bases not matched to a gene: 11.

This sequence joins TRBV7-2 and TRBJ1-5; D gene ambiguous. Between the trimmed V and J ends, which lost 3 bases and 2 bases, there was a span of 11 bases. CDR3 length equals 15 residues. Germline CDR1 reads SGHTA; CDR2 reads FQGNSA. CDR3 amino acids: CASSFGGLRNQPQHF. The CDR3 DNA reads as TGTGCCAGCAGCTTCGGCGGCCTGCGCAATCAGCCCCAGCATTTT. Looking up the rest from reference TRBV7-2 and TRBJ1-5 gives the full variable domain: GAGVSQSPSNKVTEKGKDVELRCDPISGHTALYWYRQSLGQGLEFLIYFQGNSAPDKSGLPSDRFSAERTGGSVSTLTIQRTQQEDSAVYLCASSFGGLRNQPQHFGDGTRLSIL.

The chain uses TRBV6-5 and TRBJ1-3; D is unclear. V lost 4 bases and J 0 bases, leaving 13 bases between the germline ends. The CDR3 loop spans 16 amino acids. Germline V gene sequence: CDR1 MNHEY, CDR2 SVGAGI. The CDR3 here is CASSSPRTNSGNTIYF. CDR3 in DNA: TGTGCCAGCAGTTCCCCCAGGACTAACTCTGGAAACACCATATATTTT.

The rearrangement links TRBV15 to TRBJ1-1; D gene uncertain. Germline values: CDR1 LNHNV, CDR2 YYDKDF (reference sequence). The V and J ends lost 7 bases and 5 bases respectively, with 8 bases between them. This CDR3 contains 11 residues. The CDR3 reads CATKGGTEAFF. CDR3 sequence (DNA): TGTGCCACCAAAGGAGGAACTGAAGCTTTCTTT.